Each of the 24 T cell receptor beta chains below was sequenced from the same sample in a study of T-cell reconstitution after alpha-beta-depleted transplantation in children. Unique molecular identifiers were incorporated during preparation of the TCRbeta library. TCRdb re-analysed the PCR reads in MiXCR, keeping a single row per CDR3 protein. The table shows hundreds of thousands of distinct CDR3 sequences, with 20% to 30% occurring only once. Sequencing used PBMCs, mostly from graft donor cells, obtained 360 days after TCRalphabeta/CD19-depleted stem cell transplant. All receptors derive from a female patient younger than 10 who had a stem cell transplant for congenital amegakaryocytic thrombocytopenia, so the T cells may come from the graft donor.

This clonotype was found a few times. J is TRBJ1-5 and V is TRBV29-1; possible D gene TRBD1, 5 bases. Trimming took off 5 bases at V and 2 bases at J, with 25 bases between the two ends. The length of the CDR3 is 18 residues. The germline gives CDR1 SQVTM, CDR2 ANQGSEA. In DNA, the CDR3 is TGCAGCGTTTACTGTGGGCAGGACCCAGGGATGGGCAATCAGCCCCAGCATTTT. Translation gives CSVYCGQDPGMGNQPQHF.

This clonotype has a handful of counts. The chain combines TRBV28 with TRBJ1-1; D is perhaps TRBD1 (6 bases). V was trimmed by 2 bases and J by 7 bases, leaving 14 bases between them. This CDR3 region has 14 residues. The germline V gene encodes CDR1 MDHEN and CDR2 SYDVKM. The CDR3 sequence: CASSLQGHPFEAFF. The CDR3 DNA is TGTGCCAGCAGTTTACAGGGGCACCCTTTTGAAGCTTTCTTT. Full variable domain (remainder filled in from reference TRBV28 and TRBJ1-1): DVKVTQSSRYLVKRTGEKVFLECVQDMDHENMFWYRQDPGLGLRLIYFSYDVKMKEKGDIPEGYSVSREKKERFSLILESASTNQTSMYLCASSLQGHPFEAFFGQGTRLTVV.

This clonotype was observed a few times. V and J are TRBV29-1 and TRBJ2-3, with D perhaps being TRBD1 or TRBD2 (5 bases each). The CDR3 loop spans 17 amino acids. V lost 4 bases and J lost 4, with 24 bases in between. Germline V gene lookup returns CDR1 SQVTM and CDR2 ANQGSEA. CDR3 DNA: TGCAGCGTTGGAAGGTCCATACGGGGCGTTTATGCAGATACGCAGTATTTT. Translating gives CSVGRSIRGVYADTQYF.

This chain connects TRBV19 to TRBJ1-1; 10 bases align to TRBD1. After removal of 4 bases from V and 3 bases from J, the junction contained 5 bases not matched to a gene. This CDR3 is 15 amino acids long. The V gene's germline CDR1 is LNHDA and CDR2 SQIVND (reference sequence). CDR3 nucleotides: TGTGCCAGTAGTAACCGGGACAGGGGCTACACTGAAGCTTTCTTT. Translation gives CASSNRDRGYTEAFF. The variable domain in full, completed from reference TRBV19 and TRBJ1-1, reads DGGITQSPKYLFRKEGQNVTLSCEQNLNHDAMYWYRQDPGQGLRLIYYSQIVNDFQKGDIAEGYSVSREKKESFPLTVTSAQKNPTAFYLCASSNRDRGYTEAFFGQGTRLTVV.

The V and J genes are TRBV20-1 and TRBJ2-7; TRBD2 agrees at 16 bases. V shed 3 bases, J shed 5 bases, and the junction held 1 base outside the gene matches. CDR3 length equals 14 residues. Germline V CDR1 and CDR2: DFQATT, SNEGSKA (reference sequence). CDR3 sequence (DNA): TGCAGTGCTAGGGGACTAGCGGGAGGGAACGAGCAGTACTTC. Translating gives CSARGLAGGNEQYF.

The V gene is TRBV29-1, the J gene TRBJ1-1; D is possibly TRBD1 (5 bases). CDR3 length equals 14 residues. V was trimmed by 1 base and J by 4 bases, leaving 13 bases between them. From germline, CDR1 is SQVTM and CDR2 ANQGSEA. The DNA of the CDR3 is TGCAGCGTTGAAGTGGGGGTGGCGGGCACTGAAGCTTTCTTT. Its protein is CSVEVGVAGTEAFF.

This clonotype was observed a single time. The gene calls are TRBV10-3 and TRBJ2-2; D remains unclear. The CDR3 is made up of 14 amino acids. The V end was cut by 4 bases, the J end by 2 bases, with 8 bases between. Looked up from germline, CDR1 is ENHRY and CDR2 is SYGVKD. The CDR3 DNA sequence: TGTGCCATCAGTGGGGCTAGAAACACCGGGGAGCTGTTTTTT. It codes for CAISGARNTGELFF.

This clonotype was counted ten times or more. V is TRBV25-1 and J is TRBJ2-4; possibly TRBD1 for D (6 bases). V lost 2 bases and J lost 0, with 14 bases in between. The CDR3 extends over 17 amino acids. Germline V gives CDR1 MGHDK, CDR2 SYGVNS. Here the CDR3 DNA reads TGTGCCAGCAGTGAAAGGGGGACCCAGCCAGCCAAAAACATTCAGTACTTC. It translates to CASSERGTQPAKNIQYF. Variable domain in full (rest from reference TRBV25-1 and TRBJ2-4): EADIYQTPRYLVIGTGKKITLECSQTMGHDKMYWYQQDPGMELHLIHYSYGVNSTEKGDLSSESTVSRIRTEHFPLTLESARPSHTSQYLCASSERGTQPAKNIQYFGAGTRLSVL.

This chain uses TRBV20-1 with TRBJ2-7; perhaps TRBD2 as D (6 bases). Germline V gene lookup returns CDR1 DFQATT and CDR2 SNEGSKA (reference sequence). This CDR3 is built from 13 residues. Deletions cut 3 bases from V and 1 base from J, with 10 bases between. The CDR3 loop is CSASAGGSYEQYF. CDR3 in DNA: TGCAGTGCTAGTGCCGGGGGATCCTACGAGCAGTACTTC.

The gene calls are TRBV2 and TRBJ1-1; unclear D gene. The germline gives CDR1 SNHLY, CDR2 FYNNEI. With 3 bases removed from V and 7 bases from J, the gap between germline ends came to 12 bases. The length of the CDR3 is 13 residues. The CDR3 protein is CASSDRHRDEAFF. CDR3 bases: TGTGCCAGCAGTGATAGGCACCGAGATGAAGCTTTCTTT.

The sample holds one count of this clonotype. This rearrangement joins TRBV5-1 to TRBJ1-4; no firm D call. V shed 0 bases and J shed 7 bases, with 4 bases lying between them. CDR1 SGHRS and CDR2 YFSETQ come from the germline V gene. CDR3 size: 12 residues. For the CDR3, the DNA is TGCGCCAGCAGCTTGGGTGCTGAAAAACTGTTTTTT. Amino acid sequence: CASSLGAEKLFF.

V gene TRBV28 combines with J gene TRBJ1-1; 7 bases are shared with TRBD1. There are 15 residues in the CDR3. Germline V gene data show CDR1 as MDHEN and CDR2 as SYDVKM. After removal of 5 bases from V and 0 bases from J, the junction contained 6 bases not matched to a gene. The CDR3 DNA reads TGTGCCAGCAGTAGGGGACAGCTTTTGAACACTGAAGCTTTCTTT. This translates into CASSRGQLLNTEAFF.

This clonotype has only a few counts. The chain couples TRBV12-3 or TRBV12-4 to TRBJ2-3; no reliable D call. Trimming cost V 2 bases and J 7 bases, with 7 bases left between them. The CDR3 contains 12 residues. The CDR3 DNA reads TGTGCCAGCAGTTTATATGGGAATACGCAGTATTTT. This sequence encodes CASSLYGNTQYF.

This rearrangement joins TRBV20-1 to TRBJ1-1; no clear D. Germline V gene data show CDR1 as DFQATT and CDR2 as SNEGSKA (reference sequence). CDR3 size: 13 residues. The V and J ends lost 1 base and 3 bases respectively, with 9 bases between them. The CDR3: CSARVRWDTEAFF. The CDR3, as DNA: TGCAGTGCTAGAGTTAGGTGGGACACTGAAGCTTTCTTT.

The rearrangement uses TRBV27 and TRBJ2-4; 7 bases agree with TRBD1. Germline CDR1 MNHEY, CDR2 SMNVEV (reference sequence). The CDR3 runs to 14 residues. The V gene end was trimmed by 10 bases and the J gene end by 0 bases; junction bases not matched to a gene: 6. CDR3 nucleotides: TGTGCCACCCGGGACAGATTAGCCAAAAACATTCAGTACTTC. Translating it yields CATRDRLAKNIQYF.

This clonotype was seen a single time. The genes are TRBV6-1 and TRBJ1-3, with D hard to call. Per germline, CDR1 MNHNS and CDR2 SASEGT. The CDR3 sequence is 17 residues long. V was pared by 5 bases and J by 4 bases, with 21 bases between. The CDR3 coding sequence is TGTGCCAGCAGTCAACAGCCTGCTGGGCTGGGGGGAAACACCATATATTTT. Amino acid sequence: CASSQQPAGLGGNTIYF.

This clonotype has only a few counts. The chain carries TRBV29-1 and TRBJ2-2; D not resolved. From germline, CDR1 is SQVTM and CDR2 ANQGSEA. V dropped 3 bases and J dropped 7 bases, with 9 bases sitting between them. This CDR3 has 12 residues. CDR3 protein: CSVDRNDGELFF. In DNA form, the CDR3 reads TGCAGCGTTGACAGGAACGACGGGGAGCTGTTTTTT.

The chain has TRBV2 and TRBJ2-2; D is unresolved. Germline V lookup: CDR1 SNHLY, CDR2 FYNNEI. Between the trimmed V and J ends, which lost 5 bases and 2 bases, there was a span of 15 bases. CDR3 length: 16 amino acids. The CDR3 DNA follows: TGTGCCAGCAGTTATCCGGGCCGCCCCAACACCGGGGAGCTGTTTTTT. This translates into CASSYPGRPNTGELFF.

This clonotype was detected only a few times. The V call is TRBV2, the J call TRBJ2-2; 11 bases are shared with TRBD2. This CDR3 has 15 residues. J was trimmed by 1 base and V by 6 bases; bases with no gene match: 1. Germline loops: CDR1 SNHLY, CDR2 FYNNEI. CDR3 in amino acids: CASRLAGGNTGELFF. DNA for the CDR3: TGTGCCAGCAGGCTAGCGGGGGGGAACACCGGGGAGCTGTTTTTT.

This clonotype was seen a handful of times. This chain's CDR3 is CSARKDRVETQYF. In nucleotides, the CDR3 is TGCAGTGCTAGAAAGGACAGGGTGGAGACCCAGTACTTC. This sequence joins TRBV20-1 and TRBJ2-5; TRBD1 matches at 8 bases. With V trimmed by 2 bases and J by 5 bases, 4 bases remained unmatched. Germline V lookup: CDR1 DFQATT, CDR2 SNEGSKA (reference sequence). This CDR3 comprises 13 residues.

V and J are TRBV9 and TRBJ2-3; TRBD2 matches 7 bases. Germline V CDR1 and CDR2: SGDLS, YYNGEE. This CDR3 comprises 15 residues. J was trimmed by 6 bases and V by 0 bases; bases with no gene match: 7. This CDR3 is CASSVERGSGDTQYF. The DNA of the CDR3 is TGTGCCAGCAGCGTAGAGCGCGGGAGTGGGGATACGCAGTATTTT.

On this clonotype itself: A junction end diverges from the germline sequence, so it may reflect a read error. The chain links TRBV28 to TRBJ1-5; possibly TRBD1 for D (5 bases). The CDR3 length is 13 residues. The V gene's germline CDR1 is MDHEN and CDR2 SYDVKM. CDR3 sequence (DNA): TGTGCCGGAAGAACAGGTAACAATGAGCCCCAGCATTTT. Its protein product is CAGRTGNNEPQHF.

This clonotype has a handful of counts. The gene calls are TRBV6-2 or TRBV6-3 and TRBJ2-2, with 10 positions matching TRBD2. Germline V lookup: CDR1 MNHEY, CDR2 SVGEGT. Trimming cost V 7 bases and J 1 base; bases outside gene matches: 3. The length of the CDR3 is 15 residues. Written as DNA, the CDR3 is TGTGCCAGCAAAGCGGGAGGGCAGAACACCGGGGAGCTGTTTTTT. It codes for CASKAGGQNTGELFF.

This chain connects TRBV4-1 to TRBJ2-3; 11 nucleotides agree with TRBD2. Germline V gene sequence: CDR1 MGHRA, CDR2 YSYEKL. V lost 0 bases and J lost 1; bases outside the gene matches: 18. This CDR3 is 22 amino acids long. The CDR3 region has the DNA TGCGCCAGCAGCCAAGATCCCCAAAACCTAGCGGGAGGATATGAGGGCACAGATACGCAGTATTTT. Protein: CASSQDPQNLAGGYEGTDTQYF.